One and the same sample provided the 13 T cell receptor beta chains below, sequenced in a study of somatic mutations in cytotoxic T cells in rheumatoid arthritis (dated by TCRdb to between 2016 and 2019). The library was obtained by the immunoSEQ multiplex PCR assay. This is the immuneACCESS table as TCRdb keeps it, with only in-frame sequences that have V and J called. A part of the clones is gone; compared with another copy, unresolved V genes explain less than half, and the rest is unexplained. Here the sample has around 12,000 clones; more than 65% occur a single time. The top ten constitute around 35% of the sample. The sample was CD8+ T cells sorted from blood. These receptors all stem from an adult with rheumatoid arthritis.

This rearrangement joins TRBV19 to TRBJ2-5, with 7 bases identical to TRBD1. CDR1 is LNHDA, CDR2 SQIVND, per germline (reference sequence). Germline trimming cut 3 bases from V and 1 base from J; bases unmatched to any gene: 8. The CDR3 contains 16 residues. CDR3 region: CASSMGTRGTQETQYF. The CDR3 region has the DNA TGTGCCAGTAGTATGGGGACCAGGGGGACCCAAGAGACCCAGTACTTC.

The chain is built from TRBV11-2 and TRBJ1-2; D not certain. Germline V gives CDR1 SGHAT, CDR2 FQNNGV. The CDR3 covers 14 residues. Trimming pared 4 bases from V and 3 bases from J, leaving 12 bases between. CDR3 bases: TGTGCCAGCAGCTCCGCCCTCCTGGACTATGGCTACACCTTC. This translates into CASSSALLDYGYTF.

The chain carries TRBV7-9 and TRBJ1-2, with unresolved D. Trimming pared 5 bases from V and 8 bases from J, leaving 15 bases between. The CDR3 consists of 13 residues. Germline CDR1 and CDR2: SEHNR and FQNEAQ (reference sequence). CDR3 loop: CASSPGSLLGYTF. The CDR3 DNA follows: TGTGCCAGCAGCCCCGGAAGCCTCTTGGGCTACACCTTC. The whole variable domain, remainder taken from reference TRBV7-9 and TRBJ1-2, is DTGVSQNPRHKITKRGQNVTFRCDPISEHNRLYWYRQTLGQGPEFLTYFQNEAQLEKSRLLSDRFSAERPKGSFSTLEIQRTEQGDSAMYLCASSPGSLLGYTFGSGTRLTVV.

The J gene is TRBJ1-5, the V gene TRBV2, with unresolved D. The V gene lost 3 bases and the J gene lost 0 bases, with 9 bases spanning the gap. The CDR3 is made up of 15 amino acids. Per germline, CDR1 SNHLY and CDR2 FYNNEI. Here the CDR3 reads CASSDSQHSNQPQHF. The CDR3 nucleotides are TGTGCCAGCAGTGATTCACAGCATAGCAATCAGCCCCAGCATTTT. Full variable domain (outside the CDR3, taken from reference TRBV2 and TRBJ1-5): EPEVTQTPSHQVTQMGQEVILRCVPISNHLYFYWYRQILGQKVEFLVSFYNNEISEKSEIFDDQFSVERPDGSNFTLKIRSTKLEDSAMYFCASSDSQHSNQPQHFGDGTRLSIL.

This clone has a handful of counts. This sequence joins TRBV5-4 and TRBJ1-2, with 8 bases identical to TRBD1. This CDR3 contains 15 residues. Germline V CDR1 and CDR2: SGHNT, YYREEE (reference sequence). With V trimmed by 4 bases and J by 4 bases, 9 bases remained unmatched. CDR3 protein: CASSTKSGGIYGYTF. As DNA, the CDR3 is TGTGCCAGCAGCACCAAGTCAGGGGGCATCTATGGCTACACCTTC.

The J gene is TRBJ1-5, the V gene TRBV19, with 9 bases lining up with TRBD1. Germline V CDR1 and CDR2: LNHDA, SQIVND (reference sequence). This CDR3 has 17 amino acids. Unmatched junction bases numbered 9, after V lost 1 base and J lost 5 bases. CDR3 region: CASSIAPGTGPDQPQHF. In DNA, the CDR3 is TGTGCCAGTAGTATAGCCCCCGGGACAGGGCCGGATCAGCCCCAGCATTTT.

The V and J genes are TRBV28 and TRBJ1-4; D is ambiguous. Trimming pared 7 bases from V and 8 bases from J, leaving 14 bases between. CDR3 size: 13 residues. Germline CDR1 MDHEN, CDR2 SYDVKM. CDR3 loop: CASKSLDQEKLFF. For the CDR3, the DNA is TGTGCCAGCAAGTCTCTCGACCAGGAAAAACTGTTTTTT.

This clone was observed a handful of times. The chain couples TRBV4-3 to TRBJ2-7; 7 bases are shared with TRBD1. V shed 0 bases, J shed 4 bases, and the junction held 6 bases outside the gene matches. CDR3 size: 15 residues. Germline loops: CDR1 LGHNA, CDR2 YSLEER. CDR3 sequence reads: CASSQDLYRGYEQYF. The CDR3 coding sequence is TGCGCCAGCAGCCAAGATCTCTACAGGGGATACGAGCAGTACTTC.

This clone showed up just a few times. The rearrangement links TRBV7-2 to TRBJ2-4; TRBD2 matches 8 bases. Germline CDR1 SGHTA, CDR2 FQGNSA. The CDR3 length is 17 residues. Trimming at V came to 1 base and at J to 7 bases, leaving 12 bases not matched to a gene. The CDR3 DNA reads as TGTGCCAGCAGCTTAGAGGCAGGCGCGGGGGGTGACAACATTCAGTACTTC. Translation: CASSLEAGAGGDNIQYF.

This clone appeared a few times. The V gene is TRBV7-9, the J gene TRBJ2-2; tentative D call: TRBD1 (6 bases). This CDR3 spans 13 amino acids. The germline V gene encodes CDR1 SEHNR and CDR2 FQNEAQ (reference sequence). Trimming removed 4 bases from V and 4 bases from J, with 7 bases in between. The DNA for the CDR3 is TGTGCCAGCAGCTGGACAGTCACCGGGGAGCTGTTTTTT. Protein: CASSWTVTGELFF.

The chain uses TRBV9 and TRBJ2-1, with D hard to call. V dropped 2 bases and J dropped 0 bases, with 9 bases sitting between them. The CDR3 has 15 residues. Germline V gives CDR1 SGDLS, CDR2 YYNGEE. The CDR3 protein is CASSVSLSSYNEQFF. DNA of the CDR3: TGTGCCAGCAGCGTCAGCCTAAGCTCCTACAATGAGCAGTTCTTC.

This clone has just one count. V gene TRBV7-9 combines with J gene TRBJ2-1; D not certain. V lost 1 base and J lost 3, with 4 bases in between. The germline gives CDR1 SEHNR, CDR2 FQNEAQ (reference sequence). This CDR3 is 13 amino acids long. The CDR3 is CASSLGSYNEQFF. CDR3 coding DNA: TGTGCCAGCAGCTTAGGCAGCTACAATGAGCAGTTCTTC.

The chain joins TRBV5-4 to TRBJ2-7, with no clear D. Germline V gives CDR1 SGHNT, CDR2 YYREEE (reference sequence). V was cut by 0 bases and J by 2 bases, with 9 bases left in between. The CDR3 loop spans 14 amino acids. CDR3 loop: CASSLGLSAYEQYF. CDR3 sequence (DNA): TGTGCCAGCAGCTTGGGCCTTTCGGCCTACGAGCAGTACTTC.